These 11 T cell receptor beta chains share one sample of origin, sequenced in a study of blood T cell repertoires in COVID-19. Using immunoSEQ multiplex PCR, the repertoire was profiled, and TCRdb retains in-frame clones only, with some absent. The sample includes approximately 400,000 clones, 85% to 90% of them seen just once. The specimen sequenced was PBMCs or T cells enriched from blood (not recorded which). The receptor source for this set is a woman between 18 and 29 years old who had recovered from COVID-19.

This clone was observed a single time. The chain links TRBV4-2 to TRBJ2-3, with 11 positions matching TRBD2. The J segment lost 2 bases and the V segment lost 0 bases, leaving 13 bases of the junction unmatched. Looked up from germline, CDR1 is LGHNA and CDR2 is YNFKEQ. CDR3 length: 20 amino acids. CDR3 nucleotide sequence: TGTGCCAGCAGCCAAGATCAGAGGGGTAGCGGGGGGGCGATCACAGATACGCAGTATTTT. Translated: CASSQDQRGSGGAITDTQYF.

V and J are TRBV9 and TRBJ1-1; D not resolved. The CDR3 has 12 residues. The germline V gene has CDR1 SGDLS and CDR2 YYNGEE. Trimming left V 3 bases short and J 3 bases short, with 6 bases between. In DNA form, the CDR3 reads TGTGCCAGCAGCGCGGCGGACACTGAAGCTTTCTTT. Its protein product is CASSAADTEAFF. Drawing the rest from reference TRBV9 and TRBJ1-1, the complete variable domain is DSGVTQTPKHLITATGQRVTLRCSPRSGDLSVYWYQQSLDQGLQFLIQYYNGEERAKGNILERFSAQQFPDLHSELNLSSLELGDSALYFCASSAADTEAFFGQGTRLTVV.

To note about this clone: Within the sample, other DNA sequences also encode this same CDR3. The chain links TRBV5-1 to TRBJ1-2; 8 bases are a match to TRBD1. CDR1 is SGHRS, CDR2 YFSETQ, per germline. V lost 0 bases to trimming and J lost 8 bases; unmatched junction nucleotides: 3. The CDR3 consists of 13 residues. DNA for the CDR3: TGCGCCAGCAGCTTGGAACAGGGGGAAGGCTACACCTTC. Encoded protein: CASSLEQGEGYTF.

The CDR3 here is CASSPFGGSYVSGYTF. In nucleotides, the CDR3 is TGTGCCAGCAGCCCTTTTGGGGGCAGCTACGTGAGTGGCTACACCTTC. The rearrangement uses TRBV11-2 and TRBJ1-2; perhaps TRBD1 as D (6 bases). From germline, CDR1 is SGHAT and CDR2 FQNNGV. The CDR3 loop spans 16 amino acids. V lost 5 bases and J lost 7, with 23 bases in between. The complete variable domain, with remaining parts taken from reference TRBV11-2 and TRBJ1-2, reads EAGVAQSPRYKIIEKRQSVAFWCNPISGHATLYWYQQILGQGPKLLIQFQNNGVVDDSQLPKDRFSAERLKGVDSTLKIQPAKLEDSAVYLCASSPFGGSYVSGYTFGSGTRLTVV.

J is TRBJ1-2 and V is TRBV7-2, with TRBD1 matching over 10 bases. Germline CDR1 and CDR2: SGHTA and FQGNSA. V shed 4 bases and J 4 bases; nucleotides not matched to a gene: 3. The CDR3 is made up of 14 amino acids. DNA of the CDR3: TGTGCCAGCAGCTCGGGACAGGGGATCTATGGCTACACCTTC. It encodes CASSSGQGIYGYTF.

The rearrangement links TRBV5-6 to TRBJ2-7; a weak D match, TRBD1 (6 bases). CDR3 length equals 14 residues. V lost 0 bases, J lost 2 bases, and 9 bases lay in between. Germline V gene data show CDR1 as SGHDT and CDR2 as YYEEEE. CDR3 residues: CASSLGPGAYEQYF. Here the CDR3 DNA reads TGTGCCAGCAGCTTGGGACCAGGGGCCTACGAGCAGTACTTC.

The chain links TRBV24-1 to TRBJ1-5; 12 bases are shared with TRBD1. Germline trimming cut 6 bases from V and 0 bases from J; bases unmatched to any gene: 8. Germline values: CDR1 KGHDR, CDR2 SFDVKD. The CDR3 covers 18 residues. The DNA for the CDR3 is TGTGCCACCAGTAGGGGACAGGGGGCGAGAAATAGCAATCAGCCCCAGCATTTT. Translating gives CATSRGQGARNSNQPQHF.

The V and J genes are TRBV5-6 and TRBJ1-1, with no clear D. CDR3 size: 12 residues. Looked up from germline, CDR1 is SGHDT and CDR2 is YYEEEE. V dropped 1 base and J dropped 4 bases, with 5 bases sitting between them. CDR3 sequence reads: CASSLFSTEAFF. The CDR3 DNA is TGTGCCAGCAGCTTGTTCAGCACTGAAGCTTTCTTT.

The gene calls are TRBV27 and TRBJ1-5, with unresolved D. Deletions cut 3 bases from V and 6 bases from J, with 9 bases between. Germline assignment: CDR1 MNHEY and CDR2 SMNVEV (reference sequence). The CDR3 is 13 residues long. In DNA form, the CDR3 reads TGTGCCAGCAGTTTGATGGAGGCTCAGCCCCAGCATTTT. This gives the protein CASSLMEAQPQHF.

The genes are TRBV7-9 and TRBJ2-3; D uncertain. There are 15 residues in the CDR3. V shed 1 base and J shed 0 bases, with 8 bases lying between them. The V gene's germline CDR1 is SEHNR and CDR2 FQNEAQ (reference sequence). CDR3 sequence: CASSLVPTSTDTQYF. The CDR3 DNA is TGTGCCAGCAGCTTAGTACCTACTAGCACAGATACGCAGTATTTT. Supplemented by reference TRBV7-9 and TRBJ2-3, the full variable domain reads DTGVSQNPRHKITKRGQNVTFRCDPISEHNRLYWYRQTLGQGPEFLTYFQNEAQLEKSRLLSDRFSAERPKGSFSTLEIQRTEQGDSAMYLCASSLVPTSTDTQYFGPGTRLTVL.

This clone was counted between two and nine times. The chain combines TRBV5-5 with TRBJ2-2; TRBD1 matches 8 bases. CDR1 and CDR2 (germline): SGHKS, YYEKEE (reference sequence). The CDR3 is made up of 16 amino acids. J was trimmed by 4 bases and V by 5 bases; bases with no gene match: 10. CDR3 amino acids: CASSVTGEETTGELFF. The CDR3 bases are TGTGCCAGCAGTGTGACAGGGGAAGAGACCACCGGGGAGCTGTTTTTT.